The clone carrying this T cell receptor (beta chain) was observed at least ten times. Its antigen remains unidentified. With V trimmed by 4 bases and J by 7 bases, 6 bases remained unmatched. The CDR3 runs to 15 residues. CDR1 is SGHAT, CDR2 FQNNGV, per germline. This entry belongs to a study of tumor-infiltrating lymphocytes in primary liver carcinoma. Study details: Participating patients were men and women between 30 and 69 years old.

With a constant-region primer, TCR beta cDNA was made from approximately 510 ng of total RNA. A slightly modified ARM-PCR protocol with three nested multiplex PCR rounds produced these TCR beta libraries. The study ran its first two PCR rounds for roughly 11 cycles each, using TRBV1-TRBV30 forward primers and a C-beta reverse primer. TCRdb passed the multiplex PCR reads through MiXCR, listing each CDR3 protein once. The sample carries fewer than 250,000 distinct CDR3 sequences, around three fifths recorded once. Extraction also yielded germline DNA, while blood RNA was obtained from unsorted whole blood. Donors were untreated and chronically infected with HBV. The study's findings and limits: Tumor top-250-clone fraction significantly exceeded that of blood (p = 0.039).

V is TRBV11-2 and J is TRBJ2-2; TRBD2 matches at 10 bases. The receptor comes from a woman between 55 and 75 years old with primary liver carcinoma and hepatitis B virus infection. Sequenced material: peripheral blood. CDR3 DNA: TGTGCCAGCAGCTCCCTAGCGGGAGTTAACGGGGAGCTGTTTTTT. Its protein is CASSSLAGVNGELFF.